The entry below gives a single T cell receptor (beta chain) sequence along with its context. Evenly divided among several immunoSEQ plates was the genomic DNA of each subset. Repertoires were generated with immunoSEQ multiplex PCR, while TCRdb's copy carries only in-frame clones and drops some. Here the sample spans 450,000 to 500,000 clones, 81% being singletons. CDR3 length: 13 amino acids. Germline V gene lookup returns CDR1 SGHAT and CDR2 FQNNGV. V lost 3 bases and J 8 bases, leaving 13 bases between the germline ends. This record comes from a study of shared clonotypes between healthy human individuals.

The receptor comes from a woman in her 40s in good health. Some clones in this sample may be carry-over from other donors' samples. The J gene is TRBJ1-2, the V gene TRBV11-2, with TRBD1 as a possible D gene (5 bases). The sample was PBMCs. The CDR3 sequence is CASSFGQGSGYTF. CDR3 in DNA: TGTGCCAGCAGCTTCGGCCAGGGAAGCGGCTACACCTTC.